This TCR beta chain is from a study of T cell repertoires in cytomegalovirus infection. Findings and limits, study-wide: Predominance within the ex vivo response was attributable to HLA-C-restricted CMV-specific TCR beta clonotypes.

About this clonotype itself: Its antigen is not identified.

TCRdb reanalysed the reads using MiXCR and keeps one entry per CDR3 protein. The repertoire holds roughly 500,000 distinct CDR3 sequences, with 33% as singletons. V lost 0 bases and J lost 7, with 21 bases in between. This CDR3 comprises 17 residues. Germline CDR1 reads WSHSY; CDR2 reads SAAADI. This receptor was taken from a human donor in good health (CMV status not recorded). Some clones in this sample may be carry-over from other donors' samples. This chain uses TRBV10-2 with TRBJ1-2; D may be TRBD1 (5 bases). The input for sequencing was cultured PBMCs, taken from culture after CMV antigen stimulation. The CDR3 loop reads CASSESQWRRDAGGYTF. CDR3 in DNA: TGCGCCAGCAGTGAGTCCCAGTGGCGGAGGGACGCTGGTGGCTACACCTTC.